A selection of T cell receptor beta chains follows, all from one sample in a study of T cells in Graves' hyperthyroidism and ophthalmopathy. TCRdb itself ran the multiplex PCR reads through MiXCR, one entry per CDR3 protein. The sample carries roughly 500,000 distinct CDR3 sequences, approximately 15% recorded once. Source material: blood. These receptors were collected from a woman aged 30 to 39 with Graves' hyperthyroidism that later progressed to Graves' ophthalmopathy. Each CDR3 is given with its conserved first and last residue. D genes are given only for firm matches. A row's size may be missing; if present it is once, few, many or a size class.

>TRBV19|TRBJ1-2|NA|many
CASSIGLTWGYTF
TGTGCCAGTAGTATCGGCCTTACTTGGGGCTACACCTTC
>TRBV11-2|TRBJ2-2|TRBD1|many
CASSLGAGGVANTGELFF
TGTGCCAGCAGCTTAGGTGCAGGGGGCGTCGCCAACACCGGGGAGCTGTTTTTT
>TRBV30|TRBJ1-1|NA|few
CAWTSDSIMNTEAFF
TGTGCCTGGACTTCGGACAGTATAATGAACACTGAAGCTTTCTTT
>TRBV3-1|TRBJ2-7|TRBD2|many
CASSQGRLATSEQYF
TGTGCCAGCAGCCAAGGCAGACTAGCGACGTCCGAGCAGTACTTC
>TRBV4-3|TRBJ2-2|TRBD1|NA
CASSQVATGQGNTGELFF
TGCGCCAGCAGCCAAGTGGCAACGGGACAGGGGAACACCGGGGAGCTGTTTTTT
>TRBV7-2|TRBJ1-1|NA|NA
CASKLRGRTEAFF
TGTGCCAGCAAACTTCGGGGGCGCACTGAAGCTTTCTTT
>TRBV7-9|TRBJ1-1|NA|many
CAARTREDTEAFF
TGTGCCGCGAGGACTCGAGAGGACACTGAAGCTTTCTTT
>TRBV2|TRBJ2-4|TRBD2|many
CASKPKGLAGVNIQYF
TGTGCCAGCAAGCCGAAGGGACTAGCGGGAGTGAACATTCAGTACTTC
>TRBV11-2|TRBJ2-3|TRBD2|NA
CASSQGLAGGREDTQYF
TGTGCCAGCAGCCAGGGACTAGCGGGAGGAAGGGAAGATACGCAGTATTTT
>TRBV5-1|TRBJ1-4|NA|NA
CASSLNGIESEKLFF
TGCGCCAGCAGCTTGAACGGGATAGAAAGTGAAAAACTGTTTTTT
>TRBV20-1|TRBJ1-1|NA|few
CSARDEGSGTEAFF
TGCAGTGCTAGAGATGAGGGGTCGGGCACTGAAGCTTTCTTT
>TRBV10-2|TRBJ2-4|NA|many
CASSDGGGATKNIQYF
TGCGCCAGCAGTGATGGGGGGGGCGCGACCAAAAACATTCAGTACTTC
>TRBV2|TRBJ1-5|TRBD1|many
CATSVEDRAAQHF
TGTGCCACCTCGGTGGAGGACAGGGCGGCCCAGCATTTT
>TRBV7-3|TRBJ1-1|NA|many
CASSLKVNTEAFF
TGTGCCAGCAGCTTAAAGGTGAACACTGAAGCTTTCTTT
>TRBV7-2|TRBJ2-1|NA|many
CASSLRIPRYNEQFF
TGTGCCAGCAGCCTCCGGATCCCCCGTTACAATGAGCAGTTCTTC
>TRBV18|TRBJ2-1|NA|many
CASSRGYLEQFF
TGTGCCAGCTCACGGGGTTATTTGGAGCAGTTCTTC
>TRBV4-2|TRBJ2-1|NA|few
CASSQRGGLLSYNEQFF
TGTGCCAGCAGCCAAAGAGGAGGACTACTCTCCTACAATGAGCAGTTCTTC
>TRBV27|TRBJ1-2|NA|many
CASSLTGGGLEGYTF
TGTGCCAGCAGTTTAACGGGGGGCGGGTTGGAGGGCTACACCTTC
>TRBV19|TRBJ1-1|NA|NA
CASMEGKAFF
TGTGCCAGTATGGAGGGCAAGGCTTTCTTT
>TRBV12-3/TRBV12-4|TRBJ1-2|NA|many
CASSSQQGVDGYTF
TGTGCCAGCAGTTCGCAACAGGGAGTCGATGGCTACACCTTC
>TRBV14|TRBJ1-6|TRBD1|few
CASSQEGTGFFNSPLHF
TGTGCCAGCAGCCAAGAGGGGACAGGGTTTTTCAATTCACCCCTCCACTTT
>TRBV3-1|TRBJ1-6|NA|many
CASSQESISSYNSPLHF
TGTGCCAGCAGCCAAGAGAGTATCAGCTCCTATAATTCACCCCTCCACTTT
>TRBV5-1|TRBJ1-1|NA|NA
CASSSEGWDTEAFF
TGCGCCAGCAGCTCCGAGGGGTGGGACACTGAAGCTTTCTTT
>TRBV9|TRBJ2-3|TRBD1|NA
CASSVGTGGTDTQYF
TGTGCCAGCAGCGTCGGGACAGGGGGAACAGATACGCAGTATTTT
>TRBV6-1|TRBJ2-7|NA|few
CASSYTGKDEQYF
TGTGCCAGCAGTTATACAGGGAAAGACGAGCAGTACTTC
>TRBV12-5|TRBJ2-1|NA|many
CASGLDLGTNNNEQFF
TGTGCTAGTGGTTTAGACCTCGGGACGAATAATAATGAGCAGTTCTTC
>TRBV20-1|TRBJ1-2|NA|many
CSARPRGYTF
TGCAGTGCCAGGCCACGGGGCTACACCTTC
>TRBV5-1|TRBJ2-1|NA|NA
CASSPLLLRNNEQFF
TGCGCCAGCAGCCCCCTCTTACTACGTAACAATGAGCAGTTCTTC
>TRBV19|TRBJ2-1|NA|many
CAGKLLETGPHINYNEQFF
TGTGCCGGAAAGCTTTTGGAGACAGGCCCACATATAAATTACAATGAGCAGTTCTTC
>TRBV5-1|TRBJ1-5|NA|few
CASSRGDGGNQPQHF
TGCGCCAGCAGTAGAGGGGATGGAGGCAATCAGCCCCAGCATTTT
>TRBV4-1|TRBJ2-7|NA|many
CASSQDSLGPYEQYF
TGCGCCAGCAGCCAAGATAGCCTTGGGCCCTACGAGCAGTACTTC
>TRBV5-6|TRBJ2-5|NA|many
CASSLLGTPQETQYF
TGTGCCAGCAGCTTGCTGGGGACGCCCCAAGAGACCCAGTACTTC
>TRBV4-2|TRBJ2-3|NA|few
CASSQGSGSLPDTQYF
TGTGCCAGCAGCCAAGGCTCGGGCTCACTACCAGATACGCAGTATTTT
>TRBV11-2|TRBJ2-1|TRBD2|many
CASSPRTSGLHHNEQFF
TGTGCCAGCAGCCCCCGGACTAGCGGACTCCACCACAATGAGCAGTTCTTC
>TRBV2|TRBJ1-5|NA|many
CASSDVGVSGQPQHF
TGTGCCAGCAGTGACGTGGGGGTTAGCGGGCAGCCCCAGCATTTT
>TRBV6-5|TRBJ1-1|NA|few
CASSYSRNTEVFF
TGTGCCAGCAGTTACTCCCGGAACACTGAAGTTTTCTTT
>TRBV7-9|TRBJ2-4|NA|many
CASSWTRLWPKNIQYF
TGTGCCAGCAGCTGGACACGTCTCTGGCCCAAAAACATTCAGTACTTC
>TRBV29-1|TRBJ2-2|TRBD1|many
CSVVQGSTGELFF
TGCAGCGTTGTACAGGGGAGCACCGGGGAGCTGTTTTTT
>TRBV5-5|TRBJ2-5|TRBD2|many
CASSSLPTSASRETQYF
TGTGCCAGCAGCTCTCTTCCGACTAGCGCGTCCCGCGAGACCCAGTACTTC
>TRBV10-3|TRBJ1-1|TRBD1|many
CATTRGTGLMNTEAFF
TGTGCCACCACCCGGGGGACAGGGTTGATGAACACTGAAGCTTTCTTT
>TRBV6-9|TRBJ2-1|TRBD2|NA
CASSWASGDNEQFF
TGTGCCAGCAGTTGGGCTAGCGGGGACAATGAGCAGTTCTTC
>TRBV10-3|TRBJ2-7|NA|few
CAIRDSREQYF
TGTGCCATCAGGGACAGTCGCGAGCAGTACTTC
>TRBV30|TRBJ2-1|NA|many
CAWSKGADNEQFF
TGTGCCTGGAGTAAAGGGGCGGACAATGAGCAGTTCTTC
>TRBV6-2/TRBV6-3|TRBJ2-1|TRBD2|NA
CASSSEREIISGEQFF
TGTGCCAGCAGTTCTGAGCGGGAGATTATATCGGGTGAGCAGTTCTTC
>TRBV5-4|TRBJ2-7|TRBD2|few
CASSEGTSGVVVEQYF
TGTGCCAGCAGCGAAGGGACTAGCGGGGTTGTGGTGGAGCAGTACTTC
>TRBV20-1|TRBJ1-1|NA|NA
CSAGEGDTEAFF
TGCAGTGCGGGCGAGGGTGACACTGAAGCTTTCTTT
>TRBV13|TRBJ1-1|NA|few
CASRVDTRRTEAFF
TGTGCCAGCAGAGTTGACACGAGGAGGACTGAAGCTTTCTTT
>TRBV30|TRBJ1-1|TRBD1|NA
CAWRVRNRGMNTEAFF
TGTGCCTGGAGGGTACGCAACAGGGGGATGAACACTGAAGCTTTCTTT
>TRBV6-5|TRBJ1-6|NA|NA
CASSYSGENSPLHF
TGTGCCAGCAGTTACTCCGGGGAAAATTCACCCCTCCACTTT
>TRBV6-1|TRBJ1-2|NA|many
CASSWTDTDYGYTF
TGTGCCAGCAGTTGGACCGACACTGACTATGGCTACACCTTC
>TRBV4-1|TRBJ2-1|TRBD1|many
CASSQRTGANNEQFF
TGCGCCAGCAGCCAGAGGACAGGAGCCAACAATGAGCAGTTCTTC
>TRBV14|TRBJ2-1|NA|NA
CASSHANVGGEQFF
TGTGCCAGCAGCCATGCTAATGTTGGGGGTGAGCAGTTCTTC
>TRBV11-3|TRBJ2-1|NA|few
CASSLRADSLGSYEQFF
TGTGCCAGCAGCCTAAGAGCGGACAGCCTGGGTTCCTATGAGCAGTTCTTC